This T cell receptor (beta chain) was identified in a study of blood T cell repertoires in COVID-19. The protocol was immunoSEQ multiplex PCR, while the TCRdb copy is restricted to in-frame clones and leaves out a portion. This table has under 250,000 clones, around 83% appearing once. This clone was seen a handful of times. Recruitment covered about two dozen US areas and drew participants whose ages spanned about 18 to 100 years. Participant-given clinical history determined each cohort assignment. This CDR3 has 14 residues. The V gene's germline CDR1 is SQVTM and CDR2 ANQGSEA. Losses at the gene ends were 7 bases for V and 0 bases for J; bases not matched to a gene: 6.

The sequencing input was PBMCs or T cells enriched from blood (not recorded which). The receptor was derived from a woman in her forties with acute COVID-19. The rearrangement uses TRBV29-1 and TRBJ2-1; TRBD2 matches 7 bases. The CDR3 reads CSAPSGSSYNEQFF. DNA for the CDR3: TGCAGCGCGCCTAGCGGAAGCTCCTACAATGAGCAGTTCTTC.